The clone carrying this TCR beta chain occurred many times. Its antigen remains unidentified. The data belong to a study of regulatory T cells in long-lasting Graves disease. Study-wide results and limits: Peripheral blood was the sole material, not thyroid tissue. For persistent Graves' patients, TCR diversity was lower than for newly diagnosed ones. TRBV28 was favored in persistent disease, as were TRBJ1-2 and TRBJ2-5.

The germline V gene has CDR1 MDHEN and CDR2 SYDVKM. Trimming shortened V by 3 bases and J by 4 bases, and 12 bases separated the two germline ends. The CDR3 covers 14 residues. Time point described: persistent/refractory GD, antithyroid drugs over 5 years with positive TRAb. PBMC RNA was the source of the TCR library. Sequencing libraries for TCR beta were prepared with iRepertoire HTBI primers and Arm-PCR of CDR3 regions. TCRdb re-called the multiplex PCR reads through MiXCR, storing one row per CDR3 protein. The table records about 290,000 distinct CDR3 sequences, roughly a fifth of them present only once.

The TCR was taken from a female donor with Graves disease. The chain is built from TRBV28 and TRBJ1-2; D perhaps matches TRBD1 (5 bases). The input for sequencing was peripheral blood mononuclear cells (PBMCs), taken when the disease was refractory, from a patient treated with antithyroid drugs. CDR3 in DNA: TGTGCCAGCAGTTTCCCGGCGGGGCCCTATGGCTACACCTTC. As protein: CASSFPAGPYGYTF.